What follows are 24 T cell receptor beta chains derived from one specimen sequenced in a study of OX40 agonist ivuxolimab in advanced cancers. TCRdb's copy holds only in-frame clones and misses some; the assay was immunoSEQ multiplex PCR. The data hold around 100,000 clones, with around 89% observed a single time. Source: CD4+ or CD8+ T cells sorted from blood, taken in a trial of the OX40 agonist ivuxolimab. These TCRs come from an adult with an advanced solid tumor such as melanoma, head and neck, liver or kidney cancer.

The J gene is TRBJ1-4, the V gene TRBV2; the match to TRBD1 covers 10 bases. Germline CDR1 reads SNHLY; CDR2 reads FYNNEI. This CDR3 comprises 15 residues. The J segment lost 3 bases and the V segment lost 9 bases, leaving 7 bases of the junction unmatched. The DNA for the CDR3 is TGTGCCAGTTCCGGGACAGGGGTCCCTAATGAAAAACTGTTTTTT. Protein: CASSGTGVPNEKLFF. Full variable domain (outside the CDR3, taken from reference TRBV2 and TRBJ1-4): EPEVTQTPSHQVTQMGQEVILRCVPISNHLYFYWYRQILGQKVEFLVSFYNNEISEKSEIFDDQFSVERPDGSNFTLKIRSTKLEDSAMYFCASSGTGVPNEKLFFGSGTQLSVL.

The CDR3 sequence is CASSPGTGNSYEQYF. The CDR3 coding sequence is TGTGCCAGCTCACCCGGGACAGGGAATTCCTACGAGCAGTACTTC. V gene TRBV18 combines with J gene TRBJ2-7; 9 nucleotides match TRBD1. V dropped 3 bases and J dropped 1; count of bases not matched to a gene: 4. The CDR3 covers 15 residues. The germline gives CDR1 KGHSH, CDR2 LQKENI.

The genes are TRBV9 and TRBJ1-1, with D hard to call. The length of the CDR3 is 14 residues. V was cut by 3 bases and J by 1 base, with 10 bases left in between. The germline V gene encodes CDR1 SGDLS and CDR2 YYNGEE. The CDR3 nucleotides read TGTGCCAGCAGCGCATGGACGGGGAACACTGAAGCTTTCTTT. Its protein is CASSAWTGNTEAFF.

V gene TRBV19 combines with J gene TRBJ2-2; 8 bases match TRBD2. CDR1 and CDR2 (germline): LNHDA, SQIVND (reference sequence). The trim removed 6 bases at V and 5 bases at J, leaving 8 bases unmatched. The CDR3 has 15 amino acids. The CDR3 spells CASSTGGGRTGELFF. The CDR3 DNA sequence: TGTGCCAGTAGCACTGGCGGGGGGCGGACCGGGGAGCTGTTTTTT.

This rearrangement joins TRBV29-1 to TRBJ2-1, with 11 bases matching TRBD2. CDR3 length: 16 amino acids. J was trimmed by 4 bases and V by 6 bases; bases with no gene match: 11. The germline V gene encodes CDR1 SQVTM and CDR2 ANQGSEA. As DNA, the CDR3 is TGCAGCGTCCGAGCCGCGGTAGCGGGGGGGTACAATGAGCAGTTCTTC. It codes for CSVRAAVAGGYNEQFF.

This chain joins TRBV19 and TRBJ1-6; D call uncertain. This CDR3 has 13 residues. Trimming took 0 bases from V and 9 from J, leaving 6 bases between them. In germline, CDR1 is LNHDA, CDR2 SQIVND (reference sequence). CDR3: CASSIEDGSPLHF. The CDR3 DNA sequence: TGTGCCAGTAGTATAGAGGATGGTTCACCCCTCCACTTT.

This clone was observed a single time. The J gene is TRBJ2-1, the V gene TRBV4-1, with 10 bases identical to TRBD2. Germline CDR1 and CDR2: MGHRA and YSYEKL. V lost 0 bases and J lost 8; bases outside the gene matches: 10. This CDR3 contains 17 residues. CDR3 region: CASSQDQAGGPVDEQFF. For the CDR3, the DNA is TGCGCCAGCAGCCAAGATCAAGCGGGGGGGCCGGTCGATGAGCAGTTCTTC.

The CDR3 loop reads CASTFDSNTEAFF. CDR3 nucleotides: TGTGCCAGCACCTTCGACAGCAACACTGAAGCTTTCTTT. The chain has TRBV6-5 and TRBJ1-1, with a tentative D call TRBD1 (5 bases). Germline assignment: CDR1 MNHEY and CDR2 SVGAGI. The CDR3 sequence is 13 residues long. The V and J ends lost 7 bases and 2 bases respectively, with 11 bases between them.

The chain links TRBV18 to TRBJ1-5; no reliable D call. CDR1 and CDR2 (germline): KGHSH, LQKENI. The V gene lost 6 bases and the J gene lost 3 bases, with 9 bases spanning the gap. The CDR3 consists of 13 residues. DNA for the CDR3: TGTGCCAGCTCCCCAAGTCCCAATCAGCCCCAGCATTTT. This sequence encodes CASSPSPNQPQHF.

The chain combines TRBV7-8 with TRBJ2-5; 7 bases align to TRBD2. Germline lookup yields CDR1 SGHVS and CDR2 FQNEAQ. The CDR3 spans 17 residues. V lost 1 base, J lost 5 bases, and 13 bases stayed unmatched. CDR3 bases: TGTGCCAGCAGCTTAGGGCGCAGGACTAGAAAACTTGAGACCCAGTACTTC. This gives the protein CASSLGRRTRKLETQYF.

Here the CDR3 reads CASSETGDPNNEQFF. DNA of the CDR3: TGTGCCAGCAGCGAGACAGGGGACCCTAACAATGAGCAGTTCTTC. The chain couples TRBV2 to TRBJ2-1; 8 nucleotides line up with TRBD1. CDR1 is SNHLY and CDR2 is FYNNEI in the germline V gene. After removal of 6 bases from V and 5 bases from J, the junction contained 9 bases not matched to a gene. This CDR3 comprises 15 residues.

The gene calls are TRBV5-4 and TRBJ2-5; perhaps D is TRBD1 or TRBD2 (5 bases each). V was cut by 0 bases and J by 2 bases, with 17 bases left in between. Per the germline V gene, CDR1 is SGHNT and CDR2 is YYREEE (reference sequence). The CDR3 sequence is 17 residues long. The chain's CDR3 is CASSLEPGRYHQETQYF. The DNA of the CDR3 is TGTGCCAGCAGCTTGGAACCGGGACGGTATCATCAAGAGACCCAGTACTTC.

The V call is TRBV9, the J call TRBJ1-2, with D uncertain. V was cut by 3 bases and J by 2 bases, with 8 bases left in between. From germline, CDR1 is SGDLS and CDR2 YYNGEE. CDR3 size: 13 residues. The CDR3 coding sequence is TGTGCCAGCAGCGCCGCACCGAACTATGGCTACACCTTC. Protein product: CASSAAPNYGYTF.

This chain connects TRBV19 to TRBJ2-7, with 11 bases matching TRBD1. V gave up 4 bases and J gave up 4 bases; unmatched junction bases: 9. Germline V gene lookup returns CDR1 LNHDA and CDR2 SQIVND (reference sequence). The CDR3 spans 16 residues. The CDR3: CASSTIRDRGSYEQYF. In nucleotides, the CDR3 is TGTGCCAGTAGTACCATCCGGGACAGGGGGTCGTACGAGCAGTACTTC.

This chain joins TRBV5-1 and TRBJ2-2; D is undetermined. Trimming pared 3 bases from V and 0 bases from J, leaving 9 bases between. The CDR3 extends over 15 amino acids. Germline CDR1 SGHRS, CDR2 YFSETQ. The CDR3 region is CASSSLDANTGELFF. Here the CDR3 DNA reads TGCGCCAGCAGCTCCCTGGACGCGAACACCGGGGAGCTGTTTTTT.

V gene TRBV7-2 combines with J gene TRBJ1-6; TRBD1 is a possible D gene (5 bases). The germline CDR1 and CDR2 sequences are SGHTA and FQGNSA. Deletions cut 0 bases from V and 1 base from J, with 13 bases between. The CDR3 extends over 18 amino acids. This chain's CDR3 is CASSLALQGGSYNSPLHF. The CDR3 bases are TGTGCCAGCAGCTTAGCGCTCCAGGGTGGGTCCTATAATTCACCCCTCCACTTT.

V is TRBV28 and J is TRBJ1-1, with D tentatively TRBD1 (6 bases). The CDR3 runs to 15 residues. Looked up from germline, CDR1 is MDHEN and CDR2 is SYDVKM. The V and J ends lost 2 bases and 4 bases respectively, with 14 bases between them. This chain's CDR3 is CASSLQPGESTEAFF. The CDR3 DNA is TGTGCCAGCAGTTTACAGCCAGGGGAAAGCACTGAAGCTTTCTTT.

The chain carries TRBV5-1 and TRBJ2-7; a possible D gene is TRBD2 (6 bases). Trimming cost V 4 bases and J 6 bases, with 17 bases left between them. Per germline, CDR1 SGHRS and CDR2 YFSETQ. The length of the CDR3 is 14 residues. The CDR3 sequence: CASSGNGRVAEQYF. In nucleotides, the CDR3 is TGCGCCAGCAGCGGAAACGGGAGAGTGGCCGAGCAGTACTTC.

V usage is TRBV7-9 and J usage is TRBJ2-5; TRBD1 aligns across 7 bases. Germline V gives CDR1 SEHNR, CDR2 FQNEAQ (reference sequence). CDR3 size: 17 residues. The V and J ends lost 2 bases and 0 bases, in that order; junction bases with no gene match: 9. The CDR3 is CASSLLPSDRNQETQYF. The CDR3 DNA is TGTGCCAGCAGCTTATTACCATCGGACAGGAACCAAGAGACCCAGTACTTC.

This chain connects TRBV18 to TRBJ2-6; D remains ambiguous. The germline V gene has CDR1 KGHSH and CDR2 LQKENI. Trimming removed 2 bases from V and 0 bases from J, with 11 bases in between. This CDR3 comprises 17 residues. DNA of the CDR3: TGTGCCAGCTCACCAGCTACTCCGAACTCTGGGGCCAACGTCCTGACTTTC. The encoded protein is CASSPATPNSGANVLTF.

For the CDR3, the DNA is TGTGCCAGCAGTGAGAGCGGGGGCGAGCAGTACTTC. Translated, it gives CASSESGGEQYF. The chain uses TRBV11-1 and TRBJ2-7; 8 nucleotides match TRBD2. V lost 6 bases to trimming and J lost 6 bases; unmatched junction nucleotides: 4. The CDR3 runs to 12 residues. The germline V gene has CDR1 SGHAT and CDR2 FQDESV (reference sequence).

The CDR3 DNA is TGTGCCAGCTCACGGAGACAGGGGTCGGGGAACGAGCAGTACTTC. Translation: CASSRRQGSGNEQYF. The chain has TRBV18 and TRBJ2-7, with 8 bases matching TRBD1. J gave up 5 bases and V 4 bases, and 10 bases lay outside the gene matches. The CDR3 has 15 residues. Germline-derived CDR1 and CDR2 are KGHSH and LQKENI.

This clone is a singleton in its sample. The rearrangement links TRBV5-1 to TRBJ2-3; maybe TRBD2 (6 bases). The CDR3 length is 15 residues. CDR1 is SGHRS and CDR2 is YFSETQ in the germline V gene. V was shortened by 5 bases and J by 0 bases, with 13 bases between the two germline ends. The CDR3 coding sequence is TGCGCCAGCAGTTCCCTAGCGCCTAGCACAGATACGCAGTATTTT. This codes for CASSSLAPSTDTQYF.

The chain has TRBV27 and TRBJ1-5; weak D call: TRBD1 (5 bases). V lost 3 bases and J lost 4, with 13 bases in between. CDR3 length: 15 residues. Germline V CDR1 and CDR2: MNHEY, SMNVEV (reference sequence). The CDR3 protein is CASSFLSGWNQPQHF. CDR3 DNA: TGTGCCAGCAGTTTTTTGTCAGGGTGGAATCAGCCCCAGCATTTT.